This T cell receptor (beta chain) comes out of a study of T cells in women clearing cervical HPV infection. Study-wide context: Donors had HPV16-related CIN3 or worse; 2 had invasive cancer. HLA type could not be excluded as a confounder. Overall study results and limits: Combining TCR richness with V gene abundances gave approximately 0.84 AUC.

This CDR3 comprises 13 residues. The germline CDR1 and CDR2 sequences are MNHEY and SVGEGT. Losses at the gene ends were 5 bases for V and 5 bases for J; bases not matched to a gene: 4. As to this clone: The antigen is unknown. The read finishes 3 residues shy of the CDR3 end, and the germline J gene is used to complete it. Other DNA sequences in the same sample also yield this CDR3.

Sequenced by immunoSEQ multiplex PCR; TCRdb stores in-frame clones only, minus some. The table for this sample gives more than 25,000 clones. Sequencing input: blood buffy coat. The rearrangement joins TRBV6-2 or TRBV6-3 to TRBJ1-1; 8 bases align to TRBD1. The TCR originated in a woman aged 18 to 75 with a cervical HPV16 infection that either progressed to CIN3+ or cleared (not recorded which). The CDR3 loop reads CASSHQGATEAFF. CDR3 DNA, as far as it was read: TGTGCCAGCAGTCACCAGGGGGCGACTGAA.